This T cell receptor (beta chain) appears in the sequencing data of a study of Tregs in tolerant kidney transplant recipients. Regarding the study as a whole: This study did not directly address biological reproducibility.

The method was immunoSEQ multiplex PCR; TCRdb's version includes in-frame clones alone and lacks a portion of them. The sample carries tens of thousands of clones, more than 80% recorded once. Unstimulated regulatory T cells (CD4+CD25+CD127-), CD4+CD25- non-regulatory cells, CD4 and CD8 cells were FACS-sorted from thawed PBMCs. Concerning this clone: Its matching antigen is unknown.

This clonotype originated in a human donor in good health. The sample comprised CD8+ T cells from blood.

CDR3 in amino acids: CSVEGTGGQSYNEQFF. CDR3 nucleotides: TGCAGCGTTGAGGGGACAGGGGGCCAATCCTACAATGAGCAGTTCTTC. The gene calls are TRBV29-1 and TRBJ2-1, with TRBD1 identical over 12 bases. This CDR3 region has 16 residues. Germline lookup yields CDR1 SQVTM and CDR2 ANQGSEA. V gave up 3 bases and J gave up 1 base; unmatched junction bases: 4.